The sequence of this T cell receptor (beta chain) was determined in a study of blood T cell repertoires in COVID-19. As processed by the authors: Counts of nucleated cells, estimated from reference gene primer amplification, were obtained. The assay was immunoSEQ multiplex PCR, and TCRdb's table has in-frame clones only and misses some. V and J calls and clone size are those listed in that table; D and trimming were worked out from the DNA. The data show tens of thousands of clones, 80% to 90% seen once. This clone was detected once. CDR1 LGHDT and CDR2 YNNKEL come from the germline V gene (reference sequence). CDR3 length equals 16 residues. J gave up 1 base and V 1 base, and 5 bases lay outside the gene matches.

The sequenced sample consisted of peripheral blood. This chain links TRBV3-1 (or the pseudogene TRBV3-2) with TRBJ2-7; 9 positions match TRBD2. The clonotype comes from a man aged 45-65 years with active COVID-19. The CDR3 DNA is TGTGCCAGCAGCCAAGGTAGCGGGAGTGGATCCTACGAGCAGTACTTC. This translates into CASSQGSGSGSYEQYF.